This TCR beta chain was observed in a study of identical twins. This clonotype showed up just a few times. Trimming cost V 4 bases and J 4 bases; bases outside gene matches: 8. CDR1 and CDR2 (germline): SGHAT, FQNNGV. The CDR3 extends over 16 amino acids. TCRdb fed the 5' RACE reads into MiXCR, producing one record per CDR3 protein. The sample lists hundreds of thousands of distinct CDR3 sequences, under 9% occurring once. These same data were also listed under a study on yellow fever vaccine responses in identical twins.

This TCR was recovered from a woman aged 18-30 years in good health. The chain couples TRBV11-2 to TRBJ2-1, with 9 bases fitting TRBD2. Material for sequencing was PBMCs. The DNA for the CDR3 is TGTGCCAGCAGCTCCCAGGGCGGGGGGGTGTACAATGAGCAGTTCTTC. This translates into CASSSQGGGVYNEQFF.